This TCR beta chain was profiled in a study of cytomegalovirus exposure and HLA in healthy donors. V was pared by 6 bases and J by 8 bases, with 15 bases of the junction left unmatched. From germline, CDR1 is MNHEY and CDR2 SVGAGI. CDR3 length: 15 amino acids. Remarks on this clone: The antigen remains unidentified.

Study conclusions and caveats: In a later analysis, first-cohort TCR clusters were found to tend to co-occur in the 95 to 150 validation repertoires.

Some clones are missing from TCRdb's copy, which holds only in-frame ones; the method was immunoSEQ multiplex PCR. The table records approximately 150,000 clones, more than 75% of them present only once. The receptor comes from a man younger than 35 in good health and CMV-seropositive. V gene TRBV6-5 combines with J gene TRBJ1-2, with TRBD1 identical over 7 bases. Specimen: PBMCs. CDR3 protein: CASRVDREAVWGYTF. The CDR3 coding sequence is TGTGCCAGCAGGGTCGACAGGGAGGCTGTGTGGGGCTACACCTTC.